Listed here are 28 T cell receptor beta chains from one sample, sequenced in a study of T cells expressing NK-cell markers. TCRdb re-called the 5' RACE reads; every CDR3 protein appears as one record, without DNA. In all, the sample yields around 140,000 distinct CDR3 sequences. Sequenced: blood T cells: a sorted CD56 or NKG2C T cell subset, CD4+ or CD8+ T cells, or bulk PBMC T cells (not recorded which). The receptor source for this set is a man in his late teens or twenties in good health.

CDR3 sequence: CASSQDTGEHSPLHF. J is TRBJ1-6 and V is TRBV4-3; there is no DNA to check the TCRdb D call of TRBD1. The length of the CDR3 is 15 residues. Germline CDR1 is LGHNA and CDR2 is YSLEER.

The rearrangement uses TRBV7-6 and TRBJ2-2; TCRdb's D call of TRBD2 is untestable without DNA. The germline V gene has CDR1 SGHVS and CDR2 FNYEAQ. This CDR3 is 17 amino acids long. The CDR3 reads CASRNPRTSGRTGELFF.

The chain combines TRBV21-1 with TRBJ2-7; TCRdb reports TRBD1, a call that lacks DNA to check it against. TRBV21-1 is shown as a pseudogene. The CDR3 consists of 18 residues. The CDR3 loop is CASSKRADRTGVPYEQYF.

The rearrangement joins TRBV7-2 to TRBJ2-3; the D call from TCRdb, TRBD1, cannot be confirmed without DNA. Germline V gene sequence: CDR1 SGHTA, CDR2 FQGNSA. This CDR3 contains 17 residues. The CDR3 sequence is CASSDPGRDSSTDTQYF.

V usage is TRBV5-6 and J usage is TRBJ2-4; TCRdb's D call, TRBD2, is unchecked because there is no DNA. This CDR3 has 15 amino acids. CDR1 and CDR2 from the germline V gene are SGHDT and YYEEEE. The CDR3 sequence is CASSFLREMANIQYF.

The CDR3 protein is CASSPTSGAKNIQYF. The genes are TRBV7-9 and TRBJ2-4; the TCRdb D gene call, TRBD2, has no DNA to confirm it. Germline V CDR1 and CDR2: SEHNR, FQNEAQ (reference sequence). The CDR3 totals 15 residues.

The V and J genes are TRBV27 and TRBJ2-5; checking the TCRdb D call of TRBD1 is not possible without DNA. Germline CDR1 reads MNHEY; CDR2 reads SMNVEV (reference sequence). The CDR3 contains 14 residues. This CDR3 is CASSLDGRWETQYF.

This chain links TRBV9 with TRBJ2-6; TCRdb's D gene call, TRBD2, goes unchecked for lack of DNA. The CDR3 length is 19 residues. CDR1 is SGDLS and CDR2 is YYNGEE in the germline V gene. The CDR3: CASSALRDAHFSGANVLTF.

The chain recombines TRBV7-8 with TRBJ2-5. This CDR3 region has 14 residues. Per the germline V gene, CDR1 is SGHVS and CDR2 is FQNEAQ. The CDR3: CASSLARDKETQYF.

This chain links TRBV13 with TRBJ2-7; TCRdb selects TRBD2, and the lack of DNA leaves this call unchecked. The CDR3 is made up of 12 amino acids. The V gene's germline CDR1 is PRHDT and CDR2 FYEKMQ (reference sequence). The CDR3: CASSTHSGEQYF.

V is TRBV2 and J is TRBJ1-1; TCRdb selects TRBD1, and the lack of DNA leaves this call unchecked. CDR3 length: 20 residues. Germline V gene data show CDR1 as SNHLY and CDR2 as FYNNEI. This CDR3 is CASRHEPAGTQYLENTEAFF.

This chain connects TRBV4-1 to TRBJ2-1. Germline CDR1 and CDR2: MGHRA and YSYEKL. The CDR3 contains 14 residues. The chain's CDR3 is CASSQASYDNEQFF.

The genes are TRBV20-1 and TRBJ2-1; the D call from TCRdb, TRBD2, cannot be confirmed without DNA. The CDR3 loop spans 16 amino acids. Germline assignment: CDR1 DFQATT and CDR2 SNEGSKA (reference sequence). The CDR3 reads CSARGLAGDLDNEQFF.

CDR3 sequence: CASILAQNTGELFF. The chain uses TRBV5-6 and TRBJ2-2; TCRdb selects TRBD2, and the lack of DNA leaves this call unchecked. The CDR3 is 14 amino acids. Germline CDR1 SGHDT, CDR2 YYEEEE.

The rearrangement links TRBV29-1 to TRBJ2-5; as DNA is missing, the TRBD1 call by TCRdb cannot be tested. Germline-derived CDR1 and CDR2 are SQVTM and ANQGSEA. CDR3 length: 15 amino acids. The CDR3 protein is CSVEGGQGSQETQYF.

The rearrangement joins TRBV12-3 or TRBV12-4 to TRBJ2-1. The CDR3 runs to 12 residues. The CDR3: CASSYTRSEQFF.

The CDR3 region is CASSVAGANTGELFF. The genes are TRBV6-4 and TRBJ2-2; the TCRdb call, TRBD1, lacks DNA for checking. CDR1 and CDR2 from the germline V gene are MRHNA and SNTAGT. The CDR3 extends over 15 amino acids.

The chain couples TRBV12-3 or TRBV12-4 to TRBJ2-7; the TRBD2 assignment by TCRdb is unverifiable without DNA. The CDR3 is made up of 14 amino acids. Here the CDR3 reads CASSYLGQAYEQYF.

J is TRBJ1-1 and V is TRBV2; as DNA is missing, the TRBD1 call by TCRdb cannot be tested. CDR3 length: 13 residues. CDR1 and CDR2 from the germline V gene are SNHLY and FYNNEI. The CDR3 protein is CASKVWGPTEAFF. Drawing the rest from reference TRBV2 and TRBJ1-1, the complete variable domain is EPEVTQTPSHQVTQMGQEVILRCVPISNHLYFYWYRQILGQKVEFLVSFYNNEISEKSEIFDDQFSVERPDGSNFTLKIRSTKLEDSAMYFCASKVWGPTEAFFGQGTRLTVV.

V and J are TRBV6-5 and TRBJ2-1; TCRdb returns TRBD1, unconfirmable since there is no DNA. The CDR3 totals 15 residues. Germline CDR1 and CDR2: MNHEY and SVGAGI. CDR3 in amino acids: CASSYRGGASNEQFF.

The chain has TRBV7-6 and TRBJ2-7; lacking DNA, the TRBD2 call made by TCRdb goes unchecked. This CDR3 has 15 residues. Germline lookup yields CDR1 SGHVS and CDR2 FNYEAQ. The chain's CDR3 is CASSTETSGRFEQYF. Supplemented by reference TRBV7-6 and TRBJ2-7, the full variable domain reads GAGVSQSPRYKVTKRGQDVALRCDPISGHVSLYWYRQALGQGPEFLTYFNYEAQQDKSGLPNDRFSAERPEGSISTLTIQRTEQRDSAMYRCASSTETSGRFEQYFGPGTRLTVT.

The chain uses TRBV4-3 and TRBJ2-7; TCRdb names TRBD2, which stays unverified in the absence of DNA. This CDR3 has 15 residues. CDR1 is LGHNA, CDR2 YSLEER, per germline. This chain's CDR3 is CASSLGTSGGYEQYF.

The chain uses TRBV5-4 and TRBJ2-3; TCRdb outputs TRBD1, but without DNA this stays unchecked. The CDR3 extends over 13 amino acids. Germline assignment: CDR1 SGHNT and CDR2 YYREEE (reference sequence). The CDR3 sequence: CASSFRGKDTQYF.

The chain uses TRBV19 and TRBJ1-4; the TRBD1 assignment by TCRdb is unverifiable without DNA. This CDR3 is 15 amino acids long. Germline CDR1 reads LNHDA; CDR2 reads SQIVND (reference sequence). The CDR3: CASNDWTGGNEKLFF.

J is TRBJ2-7 and V is TRBV28; TCRdb calls TRBD1, which cannot be checked without DNA. The CDR3 sequence is 14 residues long. Germline CDR1 is MDHEN and CDR2 is SYDVKM. The CDR3 reads CASSAETGTYEQYF.

This chain uses TRBV19 with TRBJ2-1. The CDR3 length is 15 residues. The V gene's germline CDR1 is LNHDA and CDR2 SQIVND (reference sequence). The CDR3 sequence: CASSIGLFLGNEQFF.

The CDR3 spells CASSVIDEQFF. The V and J genes are TRBV5-1 and TRBJ2-1. The CDR3 has 11 residues. CDR1 is SGHRS, CDR2 YFSETQ, per germline. The full variable domain, in which reference TRBV5-1 and TRBJ2-1 provide the parts outside the CDR3, is KAGVTQTPRYLIKTRGQQVTLSCSPISGHRSVSWYQQTPGQGLQFLFEYFSETQRNKGNFPGRFSGRQFSNSRSEMNVSTLELGDSALYLCASSVIDEQFFGPGTRLTVL.

The gene calls are TRBV14 and TRBJ2-2. This CDR3 region has 15 residues. The germline V gene encodes CDR1 SGHDN and CDR2 FVKESK. CDR3 region: CASSQVDPNTGELFF.